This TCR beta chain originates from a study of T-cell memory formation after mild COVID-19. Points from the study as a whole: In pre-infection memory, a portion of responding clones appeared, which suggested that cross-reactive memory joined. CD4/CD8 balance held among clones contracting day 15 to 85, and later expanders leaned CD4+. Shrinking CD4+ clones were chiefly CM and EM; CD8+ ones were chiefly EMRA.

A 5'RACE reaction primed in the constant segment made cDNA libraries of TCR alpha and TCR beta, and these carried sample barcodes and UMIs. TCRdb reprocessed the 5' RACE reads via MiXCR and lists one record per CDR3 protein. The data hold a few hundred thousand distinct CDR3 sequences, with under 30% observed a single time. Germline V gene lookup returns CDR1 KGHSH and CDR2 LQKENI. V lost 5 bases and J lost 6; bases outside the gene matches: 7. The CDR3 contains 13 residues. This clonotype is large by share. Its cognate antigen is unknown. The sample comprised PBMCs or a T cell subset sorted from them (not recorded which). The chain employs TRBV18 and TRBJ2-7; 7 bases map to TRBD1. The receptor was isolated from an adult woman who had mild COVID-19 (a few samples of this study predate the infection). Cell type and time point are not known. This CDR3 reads CASSSTGVSEQYF. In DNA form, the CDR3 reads TGTGCCAGCTCATCAACAGGGGTTAGCGAGCAGTACTTC.